Given below is one T cell receptor beta chain in context. These data come from a study of blood T cell repertoires in COVID-19. The germline V gene encodes CDR1 SGHRS and CDR2 YFSETQ. The CDR3 sequence is 13 residues long. V lost 4 bases, J lost 3 bases, and 9 bases lay in between. Data came from immunoSEQ multiplex PCR; TCRdb stores just in-frame clones and leaves some out. Here the sample spans under 45,000 clones, 80% to 90% being singletons. The rearrangement links TRBV5-1 to TRBJ2-3, with a weak D call TRBD2 (7 bases). Specimen: peripheral blood. This sequence originates from a man between 40 and 49 years old with COVID-19, enrolled during active disease. In DNA, the CDR3 is TGCGCCAGCAGCGGGGGGGCAACAGATACGCAGTATTTT. Translation: CASSGGATDTQYF.